This T cell receptor (beta chain) was profiled in a study of T cell responses to AZD1222 COVID-19 vaccine. The CDR3 totals 14 residues. V lost 6 bases and J 4 bases, leaving 15 bases between the germline ends. Per germline, CDR1 MNHEY and CDR2 SVGEGT. Comment on this clone: Its antigen is as yet unknown.

Notes on the study in general: CD4 TCRs covered the whole spike, strongest at regions 160-218 and 743-854.

Assay used: immunoSEQ multiplex PCR; TCRdb lists only in-frame clones, some missing. The repertoire holds 150,000 or so clones, with approximately 90% as singletons. The sample in question was peripheral blood, obtained on day 0 of AZD1222 vaccination. The clonotype was recovered from an adult in good health. V gene TRBV6-2 or TRBV6-3 combines with J gene TRBJ1-1; D might be TRBD1 (5 bases). This chain's CDR3 is CASSSLQGSTEAFF. Here the CDR3 DNA reads TGTGCCAGCAGCTCACTTCAGGGAAGCACTGAAGCTTTCTTT.